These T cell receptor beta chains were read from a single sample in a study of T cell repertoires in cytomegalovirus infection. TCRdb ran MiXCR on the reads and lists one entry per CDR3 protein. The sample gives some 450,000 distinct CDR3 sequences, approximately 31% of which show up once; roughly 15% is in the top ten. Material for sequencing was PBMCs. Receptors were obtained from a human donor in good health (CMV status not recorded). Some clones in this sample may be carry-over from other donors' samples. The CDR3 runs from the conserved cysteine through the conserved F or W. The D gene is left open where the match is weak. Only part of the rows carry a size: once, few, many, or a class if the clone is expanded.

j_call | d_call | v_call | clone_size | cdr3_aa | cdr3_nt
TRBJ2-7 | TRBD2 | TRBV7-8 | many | CASSPGASGGTYEQYF | TGTGCCAGCAGTCCAGGGGCTAGCGGGGGGACCTACGAGCAGTACTTC
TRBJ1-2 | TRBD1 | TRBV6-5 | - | CASSEDRGMWGYTF | TGTGCCAGCAGTGAGGACAGGGGAATGTGGGGCTACACCTTC
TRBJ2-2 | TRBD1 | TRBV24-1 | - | CATSDDRDRWTGELFF | TGTGCCACCAGTGATGACCGGGACAGATGGACCGGGGAGCTGTTTTTT
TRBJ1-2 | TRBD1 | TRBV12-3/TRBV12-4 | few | CASSPGGPYYGYTF | TGTGCCAGCAGCCCAGGGGGCCCCTACTATGGCTACACCTTC
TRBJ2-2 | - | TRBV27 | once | CASSRISTGELFF | TGTGCCAGCAGCCGCATTAGCACCGGGGAGCTGTTTTTT
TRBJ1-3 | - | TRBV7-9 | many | CASRENRPQPKGNTIYF | TGTGCCAGCAGGGAGAACCGACCCCAACCTAAAGGGAACACCATATATTTT
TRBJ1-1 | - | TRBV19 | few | CASSMGRHQDAEAFF | TGTGCCAGTAGTATGGGGAGGCACCAGGACGCTGAAGCTTTCTTT
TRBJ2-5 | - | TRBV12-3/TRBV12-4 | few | CASTRGAVYQETQYF | TGTGCCAGCACTAGAGGGGCCGTGTACCAAGAGACCCAGTACTTC
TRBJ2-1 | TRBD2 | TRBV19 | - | CASAGGGTLRNEQFF | TGTGCCAGTGCAGGCGGGGGGACACTCAGGAATGAGCAGTTCTTC
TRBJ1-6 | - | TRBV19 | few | CASSGHPAHNSPLHF | TGTGCCAGTAGTGGACACCCGGCGCATAATTCACCCCTCCACTTT
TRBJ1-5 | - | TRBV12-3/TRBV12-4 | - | CASSTINSNQPQHF | TGTGCCAGCAGTACCATAAATTCAAATCAGCCCCAGCATTTT
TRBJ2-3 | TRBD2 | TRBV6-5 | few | CASSPSTSGGPRFTDTQYF | TGTGCCAGCAGTCCCTCAACTAGCGGGGGCCCCAGATTCACAGATACGCAGTATTTT
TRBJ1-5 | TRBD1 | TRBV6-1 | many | CASRQQGRSNQPQHF | TGTGCCAGCAGACAACAGGGGAGGAGCAATCAGCCCCAGCATTTT